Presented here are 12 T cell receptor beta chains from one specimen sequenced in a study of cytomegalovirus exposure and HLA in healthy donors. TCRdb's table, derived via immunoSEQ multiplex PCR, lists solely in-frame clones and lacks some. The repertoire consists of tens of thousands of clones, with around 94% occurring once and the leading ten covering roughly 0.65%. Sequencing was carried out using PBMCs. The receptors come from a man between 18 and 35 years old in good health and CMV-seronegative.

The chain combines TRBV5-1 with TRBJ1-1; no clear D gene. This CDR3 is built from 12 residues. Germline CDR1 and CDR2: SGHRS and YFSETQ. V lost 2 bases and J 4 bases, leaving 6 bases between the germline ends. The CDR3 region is CASSFPSTEAFF. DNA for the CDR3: TGCGCCAGCAGCTTTCCATCCACTGAAGCTTTCTTT.

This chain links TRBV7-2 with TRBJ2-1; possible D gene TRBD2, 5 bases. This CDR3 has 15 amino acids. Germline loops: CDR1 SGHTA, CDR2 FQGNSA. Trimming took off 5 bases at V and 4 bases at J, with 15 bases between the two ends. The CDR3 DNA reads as TGTGCCAGCAGCCCGATGGACTGGAAGTACAATGAGCAGTTCTTC. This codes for CASSPMDWKYNEQFF.

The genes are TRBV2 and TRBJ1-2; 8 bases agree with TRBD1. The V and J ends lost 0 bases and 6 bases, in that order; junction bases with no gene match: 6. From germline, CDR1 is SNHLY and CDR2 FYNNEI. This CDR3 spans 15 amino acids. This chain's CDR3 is CASSEARGPFHGYTF. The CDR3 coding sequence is TGTGCCAGCAGTGAAGCCAGGGGGCCCTTTCATGGCTACACCTTC.

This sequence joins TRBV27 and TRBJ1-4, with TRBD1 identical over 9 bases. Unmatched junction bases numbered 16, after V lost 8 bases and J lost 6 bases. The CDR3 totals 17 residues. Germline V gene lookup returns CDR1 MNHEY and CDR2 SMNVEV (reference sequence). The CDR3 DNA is TGTGCCAGCGGACCCGGGACAGGGAGGGTCATGGATGAAAAACTGTTTTTT. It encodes CASGPGTGRVMDEKLFF.

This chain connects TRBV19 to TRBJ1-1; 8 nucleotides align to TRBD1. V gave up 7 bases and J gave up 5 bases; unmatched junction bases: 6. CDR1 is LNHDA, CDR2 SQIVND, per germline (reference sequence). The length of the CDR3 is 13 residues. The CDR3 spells CASTRQGRTEAFF. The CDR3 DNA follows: TGTGCCAGTACCAGACAGGGGAGAACTGAAGCTTTCTTT.

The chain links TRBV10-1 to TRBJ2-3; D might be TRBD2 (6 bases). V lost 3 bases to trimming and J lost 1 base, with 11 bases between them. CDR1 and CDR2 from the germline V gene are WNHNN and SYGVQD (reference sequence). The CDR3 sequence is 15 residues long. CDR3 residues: CASSDEPGGTDTQYF. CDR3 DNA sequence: TGCGCCAGCAGTGACGAGCCGGGGGGCACAGATACGCAGTATTTT.

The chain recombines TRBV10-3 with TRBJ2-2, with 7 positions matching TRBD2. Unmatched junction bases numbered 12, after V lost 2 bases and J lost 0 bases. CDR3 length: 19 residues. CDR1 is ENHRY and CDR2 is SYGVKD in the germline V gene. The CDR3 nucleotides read TGTGCCATCAGTGAGGGCCGGGGAGGCGGGAGTACGAACACCGGGGAGCTGTTTTTT. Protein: CAISEGRGGGSTNTGELFF.

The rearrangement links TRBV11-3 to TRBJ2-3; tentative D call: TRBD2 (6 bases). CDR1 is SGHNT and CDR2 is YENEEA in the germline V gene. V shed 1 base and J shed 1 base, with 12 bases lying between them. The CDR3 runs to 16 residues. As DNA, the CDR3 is TGTGCCAGCAGCTTAGGGGACTCCAAGGGCACAGATACGCAGTATTTT. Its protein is CASSLGDSKGTDTQYF.

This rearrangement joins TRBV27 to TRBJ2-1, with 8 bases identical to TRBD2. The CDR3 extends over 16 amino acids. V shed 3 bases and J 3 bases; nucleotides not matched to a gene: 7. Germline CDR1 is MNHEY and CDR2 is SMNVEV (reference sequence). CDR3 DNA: TGTGCCAGCAGTTTTGAGTCCAGCGGGGGCTACAATGAGCAGTTCTTC. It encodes CASSFESSGGYNEQFF.

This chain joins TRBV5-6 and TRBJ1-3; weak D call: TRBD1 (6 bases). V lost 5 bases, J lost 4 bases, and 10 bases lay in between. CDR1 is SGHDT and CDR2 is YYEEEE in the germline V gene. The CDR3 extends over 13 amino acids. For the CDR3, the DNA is TGTGCCAGCAGATTTACAGGGGGAAACACCATATATTTT. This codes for CASRFTGGNTIYF. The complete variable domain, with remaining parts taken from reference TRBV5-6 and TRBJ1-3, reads DAGVTQSPTHLIKTRGQQVTLRCSPKSGHDTVSWYQQALGQGPQFIFQYYEEEERQRGNFPDRFSGHQFPNYSSELNVNALLLGDSALYLCASRFTGGNTIYFGEGSWLTVV.

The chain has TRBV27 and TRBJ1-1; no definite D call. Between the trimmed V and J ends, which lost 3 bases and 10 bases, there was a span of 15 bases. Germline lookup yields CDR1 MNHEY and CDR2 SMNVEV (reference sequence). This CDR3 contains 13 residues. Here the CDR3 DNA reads TGTGCCAGCAGTTTCTATGGCGAGCGTGGAGCTTTCTTT. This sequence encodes CASSFYGERGAFF.

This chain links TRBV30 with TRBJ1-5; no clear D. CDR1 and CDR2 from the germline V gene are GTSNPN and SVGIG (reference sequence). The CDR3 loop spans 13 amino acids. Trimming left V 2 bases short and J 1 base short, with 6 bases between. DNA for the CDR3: TGTGCCTGGAGTCCAGGAAGCAATCAGCCCCAGCATTTT. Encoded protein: CAWSPGSNQPQHF.